The present T cell receptor beta chain was sequenced within a study of shared clonotypes between healthy human individuals. In germline, CDR1 is SQVTM, CDR2 ANQGSEA. Trimming cost V 4 bases and J 3 bases, with 16 bases left between them. This CDR3 has 14 residues. Sequenced by immunoSEQ multiplex PCR; TCRdb stores in-frame clones only, minus some. Of about 79,000 clones in the sample, 60% to 65% are singletons; the top ten hold about 51%. Sequencing input: memory CD8+ T cells sorted from blood. As for subset: CD45RO+ cells pooled with CCR7-negative TemRA cells. The chain links TRBV29-1 to TRBJ2-7, with D unclear. This clonotype was sampled from a man aged 25-45 years in good health. CDR3 amino acids: CSVGIYGSGYEQYF. CDR3 bases: TGCAGCGTTGGAATCTATGGCTCTGGCTACGAGCAGTACTTC.